This T cell receptor beta chain was sequenced for a study of blood T cell repertoires in COVID-19 (dated by TCRdb to 2018 to 2021). At the level of the whole study: Samples from collaborators originated in the United States, Italy and Spain and spanned both the acute and convalescent phases of COVID-19. Subjects who had been exposed to COVID-19, were actively infected with it, or had recovered from it provided the deeply sampled blood TCRbeta repertoires that made up the dataset. HLA class I and class II types, where available, came from metadata supplied by the sample provider rather than from assay-based typing. The repertoires were released in a freely available public database intended as a resource for research on the immune response to SARS-CoV-2. The samples were drawn from the first 160 participants of the ongoing ImmuneRACE study and from 950 to 1,500 subjects provided by 6 global collaborators. The prospective study material was composed of cDNA or gDNA derived from T cells, B-cell-depleted T cells, or PBMCs. A de-identified subject ID, COVID-19 status, age in years and sex were almost always included in the sample metadata. Broad study findings and their caveats: The quantity of clinical and demographic metadata differed by source and by participant and was supplied without curation.

Each collaborating institution followed its own protocols to collect whole blood in K2EDTA tubes. For TCRbeta analysis, collaborator samples were shipped as frozen whole blood, as isolated PBMCs, or as DNA extracted from either sample type. About this clone itself: The clone's antigen remains unknown. No base-level quality is on record; no much larger clone is a single base apart.

Trimming takes 2 bases off V and 5 bases off J; junction bases not matched to a gene: 9. The CDR3 runs 16 residues from the cysteine to the phenylalanine. The CDR3 DNA has 48 bases and is translated from base 1. CDR1 and CDR2 (SGHRS, YFSETQ) derive from the germline V gene. TCRbeta CDR3 regions were amplified from genomic DNA using the immunoSEQ Assay, a bias-controlled multiplex PCR. From the authors' description of their analysis: Nucleated cell counts per sample were estimated from amplification of reference gene primers within the assay. To quantify the absolute abundance of each unique TCRbeta CDR3 rearrangement, sequence reads were collapsed and filtered. Productive Simpson clonality was computed per sample as the square root of Simpson's diversity index over productive rearrangements. TCRdb re-hosts the immuneACCESS table, in-frame sequences only. Its copies lack some clones; in the studies checked, an unresolved V gene accounts for under half of them, and the cause for the rest is not known. V and J calls and clone size follow that table, whereas D and trimming were derived from the DNA. The sample table records nearly 95,000 clones; 87% of these occur just once. The leading ten clones occupy roughly 4.5% of the sample.

Sequencing was performed on peripheral blood. The chain couples TRBV5-1 to TRBJ2-5, and 10 junction bases match TRBD1. This sequence was found in a woman older than 75 with acute or convalescent COVID-19. The CDR3 reads CASSLPGTGAGETQYF. The DNA sequence is given as TGCGCCAGCAGCTTACCCGGGACAGGGGCGGGGGAGACCCAGTACTTC.